This TCR beta chain was captured by sequencing in a study of long-term antiretroviral therapy in people with HIV. Germline V lookup: CDR1 SGHNT, CDR2 YENEEA. V was shortened by 3 bases and J by 3 bases, with 17 bases between the two germline ends. This CDR3 spans 17 amino acids. Version v3.0 of the immunoSEQ assay ran at survey level. Profiling relied on immunoSEQ multiplex PCR, and the TCRdb table lists in-frame clones only, not all of them. The profile shows 20,000 to 25,000 clones, around four fifths of them singletons. The V call is TRBV11-3, the J call TRBJ2-2, with D maybe TRBD1 (5 bases). This TCR derives from a woman between 40 and 50 years old with HIV. Sequences were derived from unsorted PBMCs, sampled 1.1 years before starting antiretroviral therapy. In nucleotides, the CDR3 is TGTGCCAGCAGCTTTCCCCGCCCCAGGGCCGACACCGGGGAGCTGTTTTTT. The encoded protein is CASSFPRPRADTGELFF.